This TCR beta chain appears in the sequencing data of a study of shared clonotypes between healthy human individuals (TCRdb year 2020). With respect to the entire study: A few men and a couple of women, aged 18 to 49 years, made up the cohort. For each donor, three plates each were used for CD4 naive and CD4 memory, two plates were used for CD8 naive, and one plate was used for CD8 memory. To estimate repertoire size and how much clonotype sharing occurs between individuals, the study deeply sequenced the blood TCR repertoires of five healthy adults. To increase sequencing depth and limit assay-specific biases, TCR repertoire library preparation and sequencing were carried out by different laboratories using diverse techniques. Per donor, leukapheresis produced somewhere between about 0.9 and 10 billion PBMCs.

The donors were healthy, HIV-negative adults with no recently reported acute infections or vaccinations. All donors were Caucasian adults living in Nashville, Tennessee, USA. CD4+ T cells were enriched by magnetic negative selection, after which naive cells were positively selected on CD45RA and the negative fraction was taken as the memory subset. Blood was obtained by leukapheresis, after which PBMCs were separated by Ficoll-Histopaque density gradient centrifugation and cryopreserved in liquid nitrogen vapor phase. Analytical flow cytometry was used to check the purity and quantity of every magnetically sorted T cell population. Genomic DNA was isolated from each sorted fraction and quantified by UV absorbance on a Nanodrop 2000c. Overall study results and their limits: Because the study included only a small number of donors, the genetic and exposure-history diversity represented was limited. Compared with non-shared clonotypes, clonotypes shared by all four sorted-subset donors had higher generation probabilities. Rarefaction of sorted-subset datasets indicated incomplete sequencing despite the large sequencing depth. Pairwise subsampling led to the expectation that sequencing depth would affect the degree of clonotype sharing among donors. When a few donors were compared, the shared fraction of clonotypes was around 4.6% for naive CD4, roughly 3.3% for naive CD8, roughly 2.3% for memory CD4, and under 0.5% for memory CD8. Sampling was restricted to blood, and TCR repertoires in tissue are likely to differ from TCR repertoires in blood. Larger estimated clonotype richness was generally found for naive subsets than for memory subsets.

From cysteine to phenylalanine, the CDR3 is 14 amino acids long. Only CDR3 DNA is held: 42 bases, read in frame from base 1. The germline V gene sets CDR1 to SGHRS and CDR2 to YFSETQ. Deletion took 3 bases off V and 5 bases off J, with a span of 11 bases between the germline ends. TCR CDR3 regions were amplified from genomic DNA by multiplex PCR using the deep immunoSEQ assay. Extracted genomic DNA from each cell subset was distributed evenly across all wells of several immunoSEQ 96-well plates, and each plate was treated as a replicate. Each replicate PCR for sorted subsets received about 180 ng genomic DNA, equal to roughly 30,000 T cell genomes. The purified libraries were quantified using a Qubit 3.0 fluorometer, sized with a Bioanalyzer 2100, and then quantified again using the KAPA Library Quantification kit. A separate single-read 150-cycle Illumina NextSeq 550 flow cell was used to sequence each immunoSEQ 96-well plate. As for the authors' bioinformatics: Because the immunoSEQ output held only junctional sequences and lacked quality scores, the filtering could not match the filtering applied to full-length reads. Sequences were annotated with PyIR, a Python wrapper for IgBLAST v1.9, and V/J genes and CDR3 were assigned using IMGT germline references. Any read was removed if the V/J assignment was weak (E-value above 1e-6), the CDR3 was missing, or the read contained stop codons, out-of-frame junctions, or ambiguous translated residues. V3J clonotypes were defined as sequences sharing an identical inferred V gene, J gene, and CDR3 amino acid sequence. Percentage overlap between repertoires was calculated by dividing the number of shared unique clonotypes by the size of the smaller repertoire. Repertoire richness was assessed with RTK rarefaction, the Chao1 estimator, and Recon v2.1 estimates of unobserved clonotypes. OLGA was used to compute generation probabilities for all TCRbeta clonotypes that the gDNA method yielded from a few donors. TCRdb provides this immuneACCESS table in a form limited to in-frame rearrangements. Some clones are lacking; in checked studies, under half of them reflect an unresolved V gene, and why the rest are absent is not known. That table is the source of V, J and clone size, and D and trimming were worked out from the DNA. The sample table records some 2,400,000 clones; approximately 96% of these occur just once. The ten largest clones represent more than 0.1% of the sample.

A remark on this clone: Its antigen is not yet known. No much larger clonotype is one base removed from it; base qualities were not supplied.

The clonotype originates from a man younger than 35 in good health. Input material: naive CD4+ T cells sorted from blood. Explained via the paper, the cell subset or site label denotes: CD45RA+ positively selected. The sequence is built from TRBV5-1 and TRBJ2-2, with a weak D call of TRBD1 (5 bases match). The CDR3 region reads CASSSGLGTGELFF. The nucleotide sequence reads as follows: TGCGCCAGCAGCTCAGGGCTTGGGACCGGGGAGCTGTTTTTT.